A single sample gave rise to the 18 T cell receptor beta chains below, sequenced in a study of T cell responses to AZD1222 COVID-19 vaccine. Produced via immunoSEQ multiplex PCR; TCRdb's table is partial and in-frame only. The repertoire holds 70,000 or so clones, with more than 70% as singletons. Sequenced material: peripheral blood, taken on day 0 of AZD1222 vaccination. The receptors were sampled from an adult in good health.

This clone was recorded once. The sample holds other DNA sequences that translate to the same CDR3. This chain joins TRBV28 and TRBJ2-1; 7 bases match TRBD2. This CDR3 has 15 amino acids. The ends lost 3 bases at V and 6 bases at J; junction bases unmatched: 8. Germline V gene data show CDR1 as MDHEN and CDR2 as SYDVKM. The CDR3 DNA sequence: TGTGCCAGCAGTTTCGGAGCGGGATTGGGCAATGAGCAGTTCTTC. The encoded protein is CASSFGAGLGNEQFF.

This clone was detected only once. This sequence joins TRBV7-9 and TRBJ2-7; 7 nucleotides match TRBD1. There are 18 residues in the CDR3. The germline V gene encodes CDR1 SEHNR and CDR2 FQNEAQ (reference sequence). The V segment lost 5 bases and the J segment 1 base; nucleotides outside the gene matches: 17. CDR3 amino acids: CASSLHLQGLRDSYEQYF. DNA for the CDR3: TGTGCCAGCAGCCTACATTTACAGGGGCTGAGGGATTCCTACGAGCAGTACTTC. The variable domain in full, with the rest retrieved from reference TRBV7-9 and TRBJ2-7, is DTGVSQNPRHKITKRGQNVTFRCDPISEHNRLYWYRQTLGQGPEFLTYFQNEAQLEKSRLLSDRFSAERPKGSFSTLEIQRTEQGDSAMYLCASSLHLQGLRDSYEQYFGPGTRLTVT.

In this sample, this clone turned up a few times. V is TRBV10-2 and J is TRBJ2-1; the D call may be TRBD1 or TRBD2 (5 bases each). This CDR3 has 13 amino acids. Trimming cost V 7 bases and J 10 bases, with 17 bases left between them. Germline V gene lookup returns CDR1 WSHSY and CDR2 SAAADI. CDR3 DNA sequence: TGCGCCAGCAACCGGGACCCATTAGCGGAGCAGTTCTTC. Amino acid sequence: CASNRDPLAEQFF.

The chain combines TRBV30 with TRBJ1-2; tentatively, D is TRBD1 (6 bases). The CDR3 has 13 amino acids. V was pared by 6 bases and J by 1 base, with 12 bases between. CDR1 is GTSNPN and CDR2 is SVGIG in the germline V gene (reference sequence). The CDR3 region is CACRDMINYGYTF. DNA for the CDR3: TGTGCCTGCCGGGACATGATTAACTATGGCTACACCTTC.

The V call is TRBV10-3, the J call TRBJ1-3; a weak D match, TRBD1 (5 bases). The CDR3 contains 16 residues. The V gene's germline CDR1 is ENHRY and CDR2 SYGVKD. V lost 0 bases to trimming and J lost 4 bases, with 13 bases between them. CDR3 bases: TGTGCCATCAGTGAGTCTTGGCAGGGTGGAGGAAACACCATATATTTT. Its protein product is CAISESWQGGGNTIYF.

CDR3: CASSPGTAPTHARGYTF. The CDR3 DNA is TGTGCCAGCAGCCCTGGGACAGCTCCTACCCATGCTCGTGGCTACACCTTC. V usage is TRBV7-8 and J usage is TRBJ1-2; TRBD1 agrees at 7 bases. CDR3 size: 17 residues. The ends lost 5 bases at V and 7 bases at J; junction bases unmatched: 19. Germline V gene lookup returns CDR1 SGHVS and CDR2 FQNEAQ.

This chain uses TRBV7-6 with TRBJ2-2; 7 bases are shared with TRBD1. Per the germline V gene, CDR1 is SGHVS and CDR2 is FNYEAQ. The ends lost 5 bases at V and 4 bases at J; junction bases unmatched: 13. This CDR3 spans 17 amino acids. CDR3 bases: TGTGCCAGCAGCCTGGAATCCGGGACAGTGGGCACCGGGGAGCTGTTTTTT. It translates to CASSLESGTVGTGELFF.

J is TRBJ1-5 and V is TRBV4-3; D gene uncertain. The CDR3 consists of 14 residues. Germline CDR1 reads LGHNA; CDR2 reads YSLEER. Trimming removed 4 bases at V and 2 bases at J, with 9 bases between. The CDR3 DNA sequence: TGCGCCAGCAGCCTCGGCGTGGGCAATCAGCCCCAGCATTTT. It encodes CASSLGVGNQPQHF.

This chain uses TRBV11-2 with TRBJ1-6, with D uncertain. The CDR3 length is 19 residues. CDR1 is SGHAT, CDR2 FQNNGV, per germline. The V end was cut by 2 bases, the J end by 2 bases, with 19 bases between. CDR3: CASSLRAGKFETYNSPLHF. The DNA of the CDR3 is TGTGCCAGCAGCTTAAGGGCCGGGAAGTTTGAGACCTATAATTCACCCCTCCACTTT.

This sequence joins TRBV7-2 and TRBJ1-1; 8 nucleotides agree with TRBD1. Germline V gene sequence: CDR1 SGHTA, CDR2 FQGNSA. V shed 5 bases, J shed 8 bases, and the junction held 4 bases outside the gene matches. The CDR3 has 12 residues. This CDR3 is CASSVQGGEAFF. Written as DNA, the CDR3 is TGTGCCAGCAGCGTACAGGGGGGAGAAGCTTTCTTT.

V is TRBV7-6 and J is TRBJ2-7; 9 bases map to TRBD1. In germline, CDR1 is SGHVS, CDR2 FNYEAQ. J gave up 3 bases and V 1 base, and 7 bases lay outside the gene matches. The CDR3 has 16 residues. CDR3 residues: CASSLDTGQGIYEQYF. The CDR3 DNA is TGTGCCAGCAGCTTAGATACGGGACAGGGAATCTACGAGCAGTACTTC.

V is TRBV28 and J is TRBJ1-2, with a weak D call TRBD1 (6 bases). There are 13 residues in the CDR3. V gave up 7 bases and J gave up 4 bases, with 13 bases separating them. The germline gives CDR1 MDHEN, CDR2 SYDVKM. The CDR3: CASIEGESYGYTF. CDR3 bases: TGTGCCAGCATCGAGGGGGAGAGCTATGGCTACACCTTC.

The V call is TRBV7-9, the J call TRBJ1-2, with D possibly being TRBD1 (6 bases). V was trimmed by 3 bases and J by 4 bases, leaving 12 bases between them. Germline V CDR1 and CDR2: SEHNR, FQNEAQ (reference sequence). The CDR3 spans 14 residues. CDR3 region: CASSFRDTVYGYTF. In DNA, the CDR3 is TGTGCCAGCAGCTTTCGGGACACGGTCTATGGCTACACCTTC.

The rearrangement joins TRBV7-3 to TRBJ2-5; D unclear. Looked up from germline, CDR1 is SGHTA and CDR2 is FQGTGA. The CDR3 has 14 residues. The germline V and J ends were trimmed by 6 bases and 0 bases, with 11 bases remaining between them. CDR3: CASSPDRNQETQYF. DNA for the CDR3: TGTGCCAGCAGTCCAGACCGAAACCAAGAGACCCAGTACTTC.

This clone came up once. The genes are TRBV10-3 and TRBJ1-3, with TRBD1 matching 7 bases. The CDR3 totals 16 residues. CDR1 ENHRY and CDR2 SYGVKD come from the germline V gene. V shed 9 bases and J 2 bases; nucleotides not matched to a gene: 13. The CDR3 here is CAISPGTEGTGNTIYF. The CDR3 DNA reads as TGTGCCATTTCCCCGGGGACAGAGGGAACTGGAAACACCATATATTTT.

The chain uses TRBV20-1 and TRBJ1-5, with no clear D. The CDR3 loop spans 14 amino acids. Germline CDR1 is DFQATT and CDR2 is SNEGSKA (reference sequence). Trimming stripped 3 bases from V and 2 bases from J, with 11 bases between. CDR3 region: CSASTSKGNQPQHF. CDR3 sequence (DNA): TGCAGTGCTAGTACCTCAAAGGGCAATCAGCCCCAGCATTTT.

The chain recombines TRBV28 with TRBJ2-3; TRBD2 might be the D (5 bases). Germline CDR1 and CDR2: MDHEN and SYDVKM. With 2 bases removed from V and 1 base from J, the gap between germline ends came to 16 bases. The CDR3 totals 17 residues. CDR3 loop: CASSLRSAEVGTDTQYF. CDR3 in DNA: TGTGCCAGCAGTTTACGATCAGCGGAGGTGGGCACAGATACGCAGTATTTT.

The chain joins TRBV7-6 to TRBJ2-1, with 7 positions matching TRBD2. The CDR3 covers 17 residues. The germline gives CDR1 SGHVS, CDR2 FNYEAQ. V was clipped by 5 bases and J by 10 bases; unmatched bases: 20. CDR3: CASSPTGGHGGGDEQFF. Here the CDR3 DNA reads TGTGCCAGCAGCCCTACCGGCGGCCACGGCGGGGGAGACGAGCAGTTCTTC.